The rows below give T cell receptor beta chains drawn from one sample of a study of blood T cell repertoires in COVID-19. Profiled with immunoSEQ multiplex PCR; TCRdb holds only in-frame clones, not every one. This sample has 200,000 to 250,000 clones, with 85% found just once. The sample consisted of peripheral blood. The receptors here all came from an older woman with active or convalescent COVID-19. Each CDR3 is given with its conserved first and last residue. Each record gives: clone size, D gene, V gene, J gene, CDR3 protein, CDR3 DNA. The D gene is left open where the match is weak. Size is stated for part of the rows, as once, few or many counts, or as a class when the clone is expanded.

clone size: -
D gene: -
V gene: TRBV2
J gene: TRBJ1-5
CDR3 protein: CASSGGEQPQHF
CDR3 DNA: TGTGCCAGCAGTGGGGGCGAGCAGCCCCAGCATTTT

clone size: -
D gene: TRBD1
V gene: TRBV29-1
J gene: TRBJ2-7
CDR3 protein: CSVQGAGYEQYF
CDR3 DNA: TGCAGCGTACAGGGGGCGGGCTACGAGCAGTACTTC

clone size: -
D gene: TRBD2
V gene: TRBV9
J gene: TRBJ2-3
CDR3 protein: CASSARGTRPDTQYF
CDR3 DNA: TGTGCCAGCAGCGCGAGAGGGACTAGGCCAGATACGCAGTATTTT

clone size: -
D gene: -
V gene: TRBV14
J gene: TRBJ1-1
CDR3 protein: CASSPRLQGAAFF
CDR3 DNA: TGTGCCAGCAGCCCTAGACTACAGGGAGCAGCTTTCTTT

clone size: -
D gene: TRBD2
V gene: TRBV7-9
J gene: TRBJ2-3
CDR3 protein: CASSFRLAGGADTQYF
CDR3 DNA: TGTGCCAGCAGCTTTCGACTAGCGGGGGGGGCAGATACGCAGTATTTT

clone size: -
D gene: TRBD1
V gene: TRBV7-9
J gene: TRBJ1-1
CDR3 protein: CASSLGTGGNTEAFF
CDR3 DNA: TGTGCCAGCAGCTTGGGTACAGGGGGGAACACTGAAGCTTTCTTT

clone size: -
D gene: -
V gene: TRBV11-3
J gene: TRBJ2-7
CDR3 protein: CASSLDLGASYEQYF
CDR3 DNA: TGTGCCAGCAGCTTAGATTTGGGGGCCTCCTACGAGCAGTACTTC

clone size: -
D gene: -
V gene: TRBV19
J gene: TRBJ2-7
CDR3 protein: CASSSRVTSYEQYF
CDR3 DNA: TGTGCCAGTAGCTCCCGGGTGACCTCCTACGAGCAGTACTTC

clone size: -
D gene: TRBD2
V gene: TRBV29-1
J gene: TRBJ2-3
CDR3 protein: CSSLAGLYTDTQYF
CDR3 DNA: TGCAGCTCCCTAGCGGGACTTTACACAGATACGCAGTATTTT

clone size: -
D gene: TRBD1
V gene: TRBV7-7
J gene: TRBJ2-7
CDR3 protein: CASSFGQGQEQYF
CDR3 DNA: TGTGCTAGCAGCTTCGGACAGGGCCAAGAGCAGTACTTC

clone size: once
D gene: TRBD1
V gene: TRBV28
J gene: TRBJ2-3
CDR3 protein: CASSLGQGTDTQYF
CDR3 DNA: TGTGCCAGCAGTTTGGGACAGGGGACAGATACGCAGTATTTT

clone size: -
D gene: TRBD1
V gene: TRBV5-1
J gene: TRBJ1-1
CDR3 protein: CASSLDSTGVRNTEAFF
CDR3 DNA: TGCGCCAGCAGCTTGGATTCGACAGGGGTGAGGAACACTGAAGCTTTCTTT

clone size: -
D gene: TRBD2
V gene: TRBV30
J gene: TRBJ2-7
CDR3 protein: CAWSVRGLAGVGEQYF
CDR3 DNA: TGTGCCTGGAGTGTACGGGGGCTAGCGGGAGTCGGGGAGCAGTACTTC

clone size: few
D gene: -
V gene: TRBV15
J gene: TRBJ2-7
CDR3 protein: CATSIDSYEQYF
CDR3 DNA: TGTGCCACCAGCATCGACAGCTACGAGCAGTACTTC

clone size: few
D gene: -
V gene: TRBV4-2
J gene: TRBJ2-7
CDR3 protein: CASSQESGVPYEQYF
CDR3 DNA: TGTGCCAGCAGCCAAGAAAGTGGAGTTCCCTACGAGCAGTACTTC

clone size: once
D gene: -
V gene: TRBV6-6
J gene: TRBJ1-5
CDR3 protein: CASSQGMGNQPQHF
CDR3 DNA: TGTGCCAGCAGTCAGGGGATGGGGAATCAGCCCCAGCATTTT

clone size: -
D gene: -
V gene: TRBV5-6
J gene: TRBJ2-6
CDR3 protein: CASSLDAGAGRANVLTF
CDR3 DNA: TGTGCCAGCAGCTTGGATGCGGGGGCAGGAAGGGCCAACGTCCTGACTTTC

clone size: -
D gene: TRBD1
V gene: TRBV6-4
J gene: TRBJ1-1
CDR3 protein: CASRTGFTEAFF
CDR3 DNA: TGTGCCAGTAGGACAGGGTTCACTGAAGCTTTCTTT

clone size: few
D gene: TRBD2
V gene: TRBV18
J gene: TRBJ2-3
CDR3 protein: CASSPRLAGTTDTQYF
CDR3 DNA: TGTGCCAGCTCACCCCGACTAGCGGGAACGACAGATACGCAGTATTTT

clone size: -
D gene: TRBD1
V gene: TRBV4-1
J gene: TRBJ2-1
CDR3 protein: CASSQGSPPTGGLFF
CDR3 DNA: TGCGCCAGCAGCCAAGGGTCCCCCCCGACAGGGGGTCTTTTCTTC

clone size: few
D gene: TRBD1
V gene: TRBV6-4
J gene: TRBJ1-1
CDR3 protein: CASRGQGATEAFF
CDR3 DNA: TGTGCCAGCAGGGGACAGGGGGCTACTGAAGCTTTCTTT

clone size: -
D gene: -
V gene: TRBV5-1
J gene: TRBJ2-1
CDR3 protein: CASRITREQFF
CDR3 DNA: TGCGCCAGCAGGATCACTCGAGAGCAGTTCTTC

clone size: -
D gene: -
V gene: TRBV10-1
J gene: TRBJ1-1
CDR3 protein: CASSDSNTEAFF
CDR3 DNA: TGCGCCAGCAGTGATAGTAACACTGAAGCTTTCTTT

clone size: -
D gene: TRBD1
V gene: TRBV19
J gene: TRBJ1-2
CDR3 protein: CASSMDRGQDYGYTF
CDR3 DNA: TGTGCCAGTAGTATGGACAGGGGGCAGGACTATGGCTACACCTTC

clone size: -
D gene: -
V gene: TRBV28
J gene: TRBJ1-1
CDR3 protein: CASSLGHTEAFF
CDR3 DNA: TGTGCCAGCAGTTTAGGGCACACTGAAGCTTTCTTT

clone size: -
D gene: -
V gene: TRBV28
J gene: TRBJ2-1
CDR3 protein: CASRPPGNEQFF
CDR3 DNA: TGTGCCAGCAGGCCCCCAGGCAATGAGCAGTTCTTC

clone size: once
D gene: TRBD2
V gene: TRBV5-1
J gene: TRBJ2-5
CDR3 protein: CTSSFGLAGGKETQYF
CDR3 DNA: TGCACCAGCAGCTTCGGACTAGCGGGAGGGAAAGAGACCCAGTACTTC

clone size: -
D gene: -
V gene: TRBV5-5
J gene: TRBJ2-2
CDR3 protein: CASSVDSSANTGELFF
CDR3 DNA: TGTGCCAGCAGCGTGGACTCATCTGCGAACACCGGGGAGCTGTTTTTT

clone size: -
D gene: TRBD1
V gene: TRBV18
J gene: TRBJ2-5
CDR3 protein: CASSPEYRGGETQYF
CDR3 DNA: TGTGCCAGCTCACCGGAGTACAGGGGCGGAGAGACCCAGTACTTC

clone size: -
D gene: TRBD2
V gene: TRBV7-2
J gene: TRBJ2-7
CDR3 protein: CASSLVLAGGPANEQYF
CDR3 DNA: TGTGCCAGCAGCTTAGTTCTAGCGGGAGGGCCCGCGAACGAGCAGTACTTC

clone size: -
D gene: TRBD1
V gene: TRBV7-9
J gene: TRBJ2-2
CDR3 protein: CASEAGTGGDTGELFF
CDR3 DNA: TGTGCCAGCGAGGCCGGGACAGGGGGGGACACCGGGGAGCTGTTTTTT

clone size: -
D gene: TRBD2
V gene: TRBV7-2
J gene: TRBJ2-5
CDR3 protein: CASSLLAGGRGIETQYF
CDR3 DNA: TGTGCCAGCAGCTTACTAGCGGGGGGGCGTGGTATAGAGACCCAGTACTTC

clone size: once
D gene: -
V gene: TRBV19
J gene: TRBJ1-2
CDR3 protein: CASSIVPGQRGYTF
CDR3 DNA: TGTGCCAGTAGTATAGTGCCAGGGCAGAGAGGCTACACCTTC

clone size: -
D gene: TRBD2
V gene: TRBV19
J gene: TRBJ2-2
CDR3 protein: CASRSSGGAYTGELFF
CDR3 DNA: TGTGCCAGTAGGAGTAGCGGGGGGGCTTACACCGGGGAGCTGTTTTTT

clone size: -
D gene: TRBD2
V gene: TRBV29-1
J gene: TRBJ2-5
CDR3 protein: CSVGGLAGGGETQYF
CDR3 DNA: TGCAGCGTTGGCGGACTAGCGGGGGGTGGGGAGACCCAGTACTTC

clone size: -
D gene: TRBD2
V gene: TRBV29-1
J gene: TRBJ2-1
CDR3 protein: CSVEDSGRGDEQFF
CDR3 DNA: TGCAGCGTTGAAGATAGCGGGAGGGGTGATGAGCAGTTCTTC

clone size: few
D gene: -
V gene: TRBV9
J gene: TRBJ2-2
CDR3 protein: CASSVVLAANTGELFF
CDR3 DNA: TGTGCCAGCAGCGTAGTGTTAGCGGCGAACACCGGGGAGCTGTTTTTT

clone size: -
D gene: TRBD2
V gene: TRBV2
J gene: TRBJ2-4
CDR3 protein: CASSEGRLAVLGDIQYF
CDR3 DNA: TGTGCCAGCAGTGAAGGGAGACTAGCGGTGCTGGGGGACATTCAGTACTTC

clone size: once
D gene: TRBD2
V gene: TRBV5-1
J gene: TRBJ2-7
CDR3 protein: CASSSRLAGAREQYF
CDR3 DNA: TGCGCCAGCAGCTCCAGACTAGCGGGAGCTCGAGAGCAGTACTTC

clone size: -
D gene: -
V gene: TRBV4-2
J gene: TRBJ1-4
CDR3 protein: CASSQGRTDEKLFF
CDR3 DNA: TGTGCCAGCAGCCAAGGGAGGACGGATGAAAAACTGTTTTTT

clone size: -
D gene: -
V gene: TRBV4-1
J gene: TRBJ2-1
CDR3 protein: CASSQEWDFYNEQFF
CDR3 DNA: TGCGCCAGCAGCCAAGAGTGGGACTTCTACAATGAGCAGTTCTTC

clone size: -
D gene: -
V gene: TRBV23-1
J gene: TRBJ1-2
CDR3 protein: CFSSQSPEQGWFCGYTF
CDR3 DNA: TGTTTTTCGTCCCAGAGCCCGGAACAGGGATGGTTCTGTGGCTACACCTTC

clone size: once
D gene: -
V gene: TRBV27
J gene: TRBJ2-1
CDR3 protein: CASSFGGRSYNEQFF
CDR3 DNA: TGTGCCAGCAGTTTCGGGGGGCGGTCCTACAATGAGCAGTTCTTC

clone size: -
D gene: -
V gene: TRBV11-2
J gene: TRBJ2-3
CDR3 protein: CASRGLRRAPDTQYF
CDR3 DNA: TGTGCCAGCAGGGGCTTGCGGCGGGCCCCAGATACGCAGTATTTT

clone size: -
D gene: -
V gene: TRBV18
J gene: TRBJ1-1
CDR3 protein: CASSPAVSNTEAFF
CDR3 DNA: TGTGCCAGCTCACCAGCGGTATCCAACACTGAAGCTTTCTTT

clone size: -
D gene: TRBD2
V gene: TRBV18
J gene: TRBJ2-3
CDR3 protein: CASSPRRTSGSVNTDTQYF
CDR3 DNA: TGTGCCAGCTCACCTCGACGGACTAGCGGGAGTGTTAACACAGATACGCAGTATTTT

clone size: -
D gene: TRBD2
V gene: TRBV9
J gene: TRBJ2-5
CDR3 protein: CASSAGTSGGPQETQYF
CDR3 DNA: TGTGCCAGCAGCGCCGGGACTAGCGGGGGACCACAAGAGACCCAGTACTTC

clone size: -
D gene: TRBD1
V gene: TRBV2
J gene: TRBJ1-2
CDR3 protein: CASSQIPGQGARGYTF
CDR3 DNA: TGTGCCAGCAGCCAGATTCCGGGACAGGGGGCTCGTGGCTACACCTTC

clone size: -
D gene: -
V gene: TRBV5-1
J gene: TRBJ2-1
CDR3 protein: CASSRDQQGPKLRLHNEQFF
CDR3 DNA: TGCGCCAGCAGCAGAGACCAACAGGGACCCAAGCTGCGGCTCCACAATGAGCAGTTCTTC

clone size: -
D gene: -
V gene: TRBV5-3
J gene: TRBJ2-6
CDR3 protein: CARRSGTPGANVLTF
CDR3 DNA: TGTGCCAGAAGGTCCGGGACACCTGGGGCCAACGTCCTGACTTTC

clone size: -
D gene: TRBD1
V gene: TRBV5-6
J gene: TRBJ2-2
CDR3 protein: CASSTLTGTGSTGELFF
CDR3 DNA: TGTGCCAGCAGCACACTCACCGGGACAGGGTCTACCGGGGAGCTGTTTTTT

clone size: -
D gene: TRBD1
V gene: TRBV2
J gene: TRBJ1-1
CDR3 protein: CASTTGAGGTEAFF
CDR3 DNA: TGTGCCAGCACCACAGGGGCAGGAGGCACTGAAGCTTTCTTT

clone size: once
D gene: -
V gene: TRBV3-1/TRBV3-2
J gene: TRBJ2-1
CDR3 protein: CASSQDPGSYNEQFF
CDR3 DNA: TGTGCCAGCAGCCAAGACCCCGGGTCCTACAATGAGCAGTTCTTC

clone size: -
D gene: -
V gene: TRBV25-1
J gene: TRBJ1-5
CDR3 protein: CASNRGYQPQHF
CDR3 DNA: TGTGCCAGCAATAGGGGTTATCAGCCCCAGCATTTT

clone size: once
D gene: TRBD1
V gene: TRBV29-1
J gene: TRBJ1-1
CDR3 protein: CSVQIDRDTEAFF
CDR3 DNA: TGCAGCGTTCAAATTGACAGGGACACTGAAGCTTTCTTT

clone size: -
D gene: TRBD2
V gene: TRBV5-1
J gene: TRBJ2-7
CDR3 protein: CASSPGLAVYEQYF
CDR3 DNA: TGCGCCAGCAGCCCAGGACTAGCGGTCTACGAGCAGTACTTC

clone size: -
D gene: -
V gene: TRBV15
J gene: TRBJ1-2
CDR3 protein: CATSRGQYYGYTF
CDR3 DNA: TGTGCCACCAGCAGAGGACAGTACTATGGCTACACCTTC

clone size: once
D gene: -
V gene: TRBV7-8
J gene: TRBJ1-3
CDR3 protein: CASSDRGGRSGNTIYF
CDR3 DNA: TGTGCCAGCAGCGACCGCGGGGGGCGCTCTGGAAACACCATATATTTT

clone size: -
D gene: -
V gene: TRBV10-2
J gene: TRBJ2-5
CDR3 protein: CASSPAAGFSQETQYF
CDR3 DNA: TGCGCCAGCAGTCCCGCCGCGGGATTTAGTCAAGAGACCCAGTACTTC